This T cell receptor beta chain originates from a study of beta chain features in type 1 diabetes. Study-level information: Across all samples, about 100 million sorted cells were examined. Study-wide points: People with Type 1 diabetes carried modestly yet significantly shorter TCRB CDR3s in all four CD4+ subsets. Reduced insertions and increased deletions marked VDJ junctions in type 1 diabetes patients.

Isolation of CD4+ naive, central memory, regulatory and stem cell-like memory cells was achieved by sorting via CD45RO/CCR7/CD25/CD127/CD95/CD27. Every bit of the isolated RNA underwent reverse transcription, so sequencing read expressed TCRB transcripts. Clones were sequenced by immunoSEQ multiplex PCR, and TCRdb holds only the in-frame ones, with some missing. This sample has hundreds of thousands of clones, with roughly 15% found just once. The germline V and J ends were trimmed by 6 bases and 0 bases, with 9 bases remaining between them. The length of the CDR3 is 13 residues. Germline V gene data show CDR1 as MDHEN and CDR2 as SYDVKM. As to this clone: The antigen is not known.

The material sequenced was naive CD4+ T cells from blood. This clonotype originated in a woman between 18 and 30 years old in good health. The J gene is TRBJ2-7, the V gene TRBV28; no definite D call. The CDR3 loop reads CASSPLDSYEQYF. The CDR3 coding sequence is TGTGCCAGCAGCCCACTGGACTCCTACGAGCAGTACTTC.